These T cell receptor beta chains were read from a single sample in a study of shared T cell receptors in the human thymus. Libraries were prepared by immunoSEQ multiplex PCR; TCRdb keeps only in-frame clonotypes and omits some of them. Altogether hundreds of thousands of clones are present, around 87% being singletons, with the ten largest covering roughly 0.0089%. In addition, the sample was reused for a study of human thymus T cells.

Sequencing was done on a sample of thymocytes. Receptors were obtained from a boy younger than two with a congenital heart defect. Both conserved end residues are part of each CDR3. D genes are given only for firm matches. The size field is filled for only some rows; it gives once, few, many or a size class.

abundance: -
v_gene: TRBV6-5
d_gene: TRBD1
len: 15
j_gene: TRBJ1-6
CDR3aa: CASSPTGAKNSPLHF
CDR3nt: TGTGCCAGCAGTCCGACAGGGGCGAAGAATTCACCCCTCCACTTT

abundance: -
v_gene: TRBV28
d_gene: -
len: 17
j_gene: TRBJ1-2
CDR3aa: CASSWVGHRASTYGYTF
CDR3nt: TGTGCCAGCAGTTGGGTGGGGCACAGGGCTTCGACCTATGGCTACACCTTC

abundance: -
v_gene: TRBV7-9
d_gene: TRBD2
len: 15
j_gene: TRBJ2-1
CDR3aa: CASSFGGAAYNEQFF
CDR3nt: TGTGCCAGCAGCTTCGGGGGGGCGGCCTACAATGAGCAGTTCTTC

abundance: -
v_gene: TRBV28
d_gene: -
len: 15
j_gene: TRBJ2-1
CDR3aa: CASSERGGAFNEQFF
CDR3nt: TGTGCCAGCAGTGAACGTGGGGGGGCGTTCAATGAGCAGTTCTTC

abundance: -
v_gene: TRBV5-1
d_gene: -
len: 17
j_gene: TRBJ2-7
CDR3aa: CASRLWGNLTTPYEQYF
CDR3nt: TGCGCCAGCAGGCTCTGGGGCAACCTCACCACTCCTTACGAGCAGTACTTC

abundance: -
v_gene: TRBV5-1
d_gene: -
len: 12
j_gene: TRBJ1-2
CDR3aa: CASSLWGGGYTF
CDR3nt: TGCGCCAGCAGCTTGTGGGGGGGCGGCTACACCTTC

abundance: -
v_gene: TRBV5-6
d_gene: -
len: 14
j_gene: TRBJ2-7
CDR3aa: CASSHGTPNLEQYF
CDR3nt: TGTGCCAGCAGCCACGGGACTCCCAACCTCGAGCAGTACTTC

abundance: -
v_gene: TRBV28
d_gene: TRBD1
len: 14
j_gene: TRBJ2-3
CDR3aa: CASSLGDREDTQYF
CDR3nt: TGTGCCAGCAGTTTAGGGGACAGGGAAGATACGCAGTATTTT

abundance: -
v_gene: TRBV4-3
d_gene: -
len: 16
j_gene: TRBJ1-6
CDR3aa: CASSPPLRGGDSPLHF
CDR3nt: TGCGCCAGCAGCCCGCCCCTGAGAGGGGGGGATTCACCCCTCCACTTT

abundance: once
v_gene: TRBV27
d_gene: TRBD1
len: 16
j_gene: TRBJ1-5
CDR3aa: CASSLRPTGRNQPQHF
CDR3nt: TGTGCCAGCAGTTTACGCCCGACAGGGAGAAATCAGCCCCAGCATTTT

abundance: -
v_gene: TRBV15
d_gene: TRBD1
len: 20
j_gene: TRBJ1-3
CDR3aa: CATSRGTGVLRRDSGNTIYF
CDR3nt: TGTGCCACCAGCAGAGGAACAGGGGTTCTTCGAAGGGACTCTGGAAACACCATATATTTT

abundance: -
v_gene: TRBV7-2
d_gene: -
len: 14
j_gene: TRBJ1-1
CDR3aa: CASSLNRVNTEAFF
CDR3nt: TGTGCCAGCAGCTTGAACAGGGTAAACACTGAAGCTTTCTTT

abundance: few
v_gene: TRBV5-6
d_gene: -
len: 14
j_gene: TRBJ2-7
CDR3aa: CASSLSTASYEQYF
CDR3nt: TGTGCCAGCAGCTTGTCGACAGCCTCCTACGAGCAGTACTTC

abundance: -
v_gene: TRBV28
d_gene: TRBD1
len: 15
j_gene: TRBJ1-5
CDR3aa: CASSWDRISNQPQHF
CDR3nt: TGTGCCAGCAGTTGGGACAGAATTAGCAATCAGCCCCAGCATTTT

abundance: -
v_gene: TRBV18
d_gene: TRBD1
len: 14
j_gene: TRBJ1-5
CDR3aa: CASSPDRANQPQHF
CDR3nt: TGTGCCAGCTCCCCTGACAGGGCAAATCAGCCCCAGCATTTT